The 4 T cell receptor beta chains presented below share a single source sample, sequenced in a study of blood T cell repertoires in COVID-19. Profiling relied on immunoSEQ multiplex PCR, and the TCRdb table lists in-frame clones only, not all of them. The sample includes 190,000 or so clones, approximately 86% seen only once; the top ten take about 4%. The sample consisted of PBMCs or T cells enriched from blood (not recorded which). The receptor source for this set is a woman aged 25 to 39 who had been exposed to COVID-19.

The chain links TRBV6-1 to TRBJ1-2; D is ambiguous. Trimming pared 4 bases from V and 1 base from J, leaving 10 bases between. This CDR3 is built from 14 residues. Germline CDR1 MNHNS, CDR2 SASEGT. The DNA of the CDR3 is TGTGCCAGCAGTGTAGCACAGAGTAACTATGGCTACACCTTC. Residues: CASSVAQSNYGYTF.

The V call is TRBV2, the J call TRBJ2-5; TRBD2 might be the D (5 bases). This CDR3 spans 13 amino acids. The germline V gene encodes CDR1 SNHLY and CDR2 FYNNEI. V was shortened by 4 bases and J by 5 bases, with 11 bases between the two germline ends. The chain's CDR3 is CASSVSSPETQYF. The CDR3 region has the DNA TGTGCCAGCAGTGTCTCTAGCCCCGAGACCCAGTACTTC. Combining the CDR3 with reference TRBV2 and TRBJ2-5 gives the whole variable domain EPEVTQTPSHQVTQMGQEVILRCVPISNHLYFYWYRQILGQKVEFLVSFYNNEISEKSEIFDDQFSVERPDGSNFTLKIRSTKLEDSAMYFCASSVSSPETQYFGPGTRLLVL.

The V call is TRBV12-5, the J call TRBJ2-1; 7 bases fit TRBD2. The CDR3 is 15 residues long. Germline V lookup: CDR1 LGHNT, CDR2 FRNRAP. V lost 6 bases and J lost 0; bases outside the gene matches: 5. CDR3 in amino acids: CASGPSGASYNEQFF. The CDR3 DNA follows: TGTGCTAGTGGCCCAAGCGGGGCCTCCTACAATGAGCAGTTCTTC. The whole variable domain, remainder taken from reference TRBV12-5 and TRBJ2-1, is DARVTQTPRHKVTEMGQEVTMRCQPILGHNTVFWYRQTMMQGLELLAYFRNRAPLDDSGMPKDRFSAEMPDATLATLKIQPSEPRDSAVYFCASGPSGASYNEQFFGPGTRLTVL.

The V and J genes are TRBV24-1 and TRBJ2-3, with D perhaps TRBD2 (5 bases). CDR3 length: 13 amino acids. CDR1 is KGHDR and CDR2 is SFDVKD in the germline V gene. The CDR3 loop is CATGRGSTDTQYF. The CDR3 region has the DNA TGTGCTACGGGCAGAGGGAGCACAGATACGCAGTATTTT.